Listed below are T cell receptor beta chains from one sample, sequenced in a study of PD-1 blockade in classical Hodgkin lymphoma. Measured with immunoSEQ multiplex PCR; TCRdb has only the in-frame clones, and not every one. The sample holds tens of thousands of clones, roughly 80% seen once. The source was CD4+ T cells from blood, collected before the fourth cycle of nivolumab. The receptors here all came from a human donor with classical Hodgkin lymphoma. Each CDR3 is given with its conserved first and last residue.

TRBJ2-1,TRBV27,CASSLGTAIINEQFF
TRBJ2-6,TRBV5-1,CASSLGPGAVRTGANVLTF
TRBJ2-1,TRBV5-1,CASRGWRTTNNEQFF
TRBJ2-7,TRBV7-8,CASSLAPSLDPTSPKTYEQYF
TRBJ1-4,TRBV7-9,CASSLLTRVSTNEKLFF
TRBJ2-5,TRBV19,CASSIVQGARETQYF
TRBJ2-7,TRBV5-1,CASSLGPPGTGGSEQYF
TRBJ2-7,TRBV4-1,CASSRASGYEEQYF
TRBJ1-1,TRBV6-4,CASSVSVGTEAFF
TRBJ2-7,TRBV7-9,CASSRWDRGHEQYF
TRBJ2-3,TRBV2,CASSIQGASTDTQYF
TRBJ2-2,TRBV7-9,CASSSLPRITSGPGELFF
TRBJ1-1,TRBV5-1,CASTISGFDTEAFF
TRBJ1-2,TRBV7-9,CASSTSGASTDYGYTF
TRBJ1-4,TRBV7-8,CASSLPSGGGEKLFF
TRBJ2-1,TRBV5-1,CASSTDRVGEQFF
TRBJ2-2,TRBV5-1,CASSLQGFGELFF
TRBJ1-1,TRBV6-1,CASTAGTPNTEAFF
TRBJ2-5,TRBV6-1,CASTLWQETQYF
TRBJ2-7,TRBV28,CASRPGPEDEQYF
TRBJ1-2,TRBV5-1,CASSAGAAIGYTF
TRBJ2-3,TRBV5-1,CASSFLGQEAQYF
TRBJ1-6,TRBV5-1,CASSLADLSPLHF
TRBJ2-5,TRBV5-1,CASSPMAGGPETQYF
TRBJ1-2,TRBV4-1,CASRPGITNYGYTF
TRBJ2-2,TRBV5-1,CASSLGTGGLGELFF
TRBJ2-5,TRBV6-1,CASSLIFRQETQYF
TRBJ2-5,TRBV4-2,CASSQEGITGGLGETQYF
TRBJ2-2,TRBV11-2,CASSFETGGLFF
TRBJ2-3,TRBV10-3,CAIRALAGDTDTQYF
TRBJ2-3,TRBV28,CASSFLELYSTDTQYF
TRBJ2-3,TRBV5-1,CASSLAGDPSTDTQYF
TRBJ2-2,TRBV29-1,CSVEEPSLNTGELFF
TRBJ1-2,TRBV4-1,CASSQGQGAGGYTF
TRBJ1-2,TRBV5-4,CASSDGGTDYGYTF
TRBJ2-3,TRBV28,CASSLVLAGGLSTDTQYF
TRBJ1-2,TRBV9,CASSSGYGYTF
TRBJ2-5,TRBV5-1,CASSLARGGGETQYF
TRBJ2-4,TRBV6-6,CASNPLGAGWENIQYF
TRBJ2-2,TRBV18,CASSPSGTSGALRTGELFF
TRBJ2-1,TRBV9,CASSVQGRSNEQFF
TRBJ2-3,TRBV25-1,CASCSGVTDTQYF
TRBJ2-7,TRBV5-1,CASSTLQGPEQYF
TRBJ1-3,TRBV6-6,CASRPGQGSYYTIYF
TRBJ1-2,TRBV6-6,CASGTGGRGYTF
TRBJ2-5,TRBV5-1,CASSFGRGGQETQYF
TRBJ1-6,TRBV6-5,CASSYAGQYNSPLHF
TRBJ2-1,TRBV7-2,CASSSGGTYNEQFF
TRBJ1-6,TRBV6-5,CASSSYYNSPLHF
TRBJ2-1,TRBV5-5,CASSWDSYNEQFF
TRBJ1-5,TRBV10-3,CAISEDRGISNQPQHF
TRBJ1-2,TRBV5-1,CASSFTGGNYGYTF
TRBJ1-5,TRBV5-1,CASSRTPGLNQPQHF
TRBJ1-2,TRBV6-5,CASSYLGRDRNYGYTF